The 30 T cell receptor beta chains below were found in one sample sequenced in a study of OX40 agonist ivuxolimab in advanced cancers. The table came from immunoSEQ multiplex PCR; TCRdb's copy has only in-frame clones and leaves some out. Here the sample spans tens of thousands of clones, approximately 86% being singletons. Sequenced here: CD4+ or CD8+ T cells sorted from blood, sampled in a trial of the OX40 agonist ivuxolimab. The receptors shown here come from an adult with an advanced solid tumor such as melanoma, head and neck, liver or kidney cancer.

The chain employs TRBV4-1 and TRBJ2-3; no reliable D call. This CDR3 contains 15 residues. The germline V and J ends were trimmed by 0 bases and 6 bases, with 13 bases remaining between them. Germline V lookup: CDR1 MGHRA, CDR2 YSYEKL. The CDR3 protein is CASSQDRILGDTQYF. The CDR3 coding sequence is TGCGCCAGCAGCCAAGATCGGATTCTAGGGGATACGCAGTATTTT.

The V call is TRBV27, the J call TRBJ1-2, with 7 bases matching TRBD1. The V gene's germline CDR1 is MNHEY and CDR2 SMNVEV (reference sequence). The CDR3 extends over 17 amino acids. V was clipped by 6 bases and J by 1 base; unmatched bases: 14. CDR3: CASSHQAITGVNYGYTF. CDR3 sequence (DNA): TGTGCCAGCAGCCATCAGGCCATAACAGGGGTTAACTATGGCTACACCTTC.

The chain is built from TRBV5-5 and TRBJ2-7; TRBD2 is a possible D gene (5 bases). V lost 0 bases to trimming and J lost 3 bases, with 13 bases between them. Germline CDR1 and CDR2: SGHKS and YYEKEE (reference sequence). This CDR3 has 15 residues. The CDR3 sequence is CASSLDLSRGYEQYF. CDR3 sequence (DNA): TGTGCCAGCAGCTTGGATCTCTCACGGGGCTACGAGCAGTACTTC.

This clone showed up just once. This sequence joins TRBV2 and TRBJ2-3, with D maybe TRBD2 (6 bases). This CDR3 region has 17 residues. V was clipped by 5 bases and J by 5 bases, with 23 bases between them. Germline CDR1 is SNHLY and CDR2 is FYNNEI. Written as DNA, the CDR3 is TGTGCCAGCAGTACCCCAGAGCGGGCCGACACTCTAGATACGCAGTATTTT. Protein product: CASSTPERADTLDTQYF. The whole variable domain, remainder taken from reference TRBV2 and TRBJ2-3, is EPEVTQTPSHQVTQMGQEVILRCVPISNHLYFYWYRQILGQKVEFLVSFYNNEISEKSEIFDDQFSVERPDGSNFTLKIRSTKLEDSAMYFCASSTPERADTLDTQYFGPGTRLTVL.

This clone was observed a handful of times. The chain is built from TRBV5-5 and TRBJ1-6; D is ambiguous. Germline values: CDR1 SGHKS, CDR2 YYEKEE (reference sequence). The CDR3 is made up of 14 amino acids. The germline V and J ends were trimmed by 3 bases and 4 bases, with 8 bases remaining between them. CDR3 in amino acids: CASSYPGYNSPLHF. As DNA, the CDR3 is TGTGCCAGCAGCTACCCCGGTTATAATTCACCCCTCCACTTT. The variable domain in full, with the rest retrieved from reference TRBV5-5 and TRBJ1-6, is DAGVTQSPTHLIKTRGQQVTLRCSPISGHKSVSWYQQVLGQGPQFIFQYYEKEERGRGNFPDRFSARQFPNYSSELNVNALLLGDSALYLCASSYPGYNSPLHFGNGTRLTVT.

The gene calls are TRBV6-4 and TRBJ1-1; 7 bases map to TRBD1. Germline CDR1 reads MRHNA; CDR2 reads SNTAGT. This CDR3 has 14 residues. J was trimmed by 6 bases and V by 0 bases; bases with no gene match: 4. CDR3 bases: TGTGCCAGCAGTGACTCGGGCAGGGGGGCTGAAGCTTTCTTT. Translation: CASSDSGRGAEAFF.

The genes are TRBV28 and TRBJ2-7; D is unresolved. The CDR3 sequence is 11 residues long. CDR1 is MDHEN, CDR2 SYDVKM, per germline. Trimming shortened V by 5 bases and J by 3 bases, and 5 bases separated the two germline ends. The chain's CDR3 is CASSIVYEQYF. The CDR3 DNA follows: TGTGCCAGCAGTATCGTCTACGAGCAGTACTTC.

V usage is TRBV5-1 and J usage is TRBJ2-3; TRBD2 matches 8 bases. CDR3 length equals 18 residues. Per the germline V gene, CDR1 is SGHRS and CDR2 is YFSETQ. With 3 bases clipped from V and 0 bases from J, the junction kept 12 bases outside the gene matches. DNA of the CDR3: TGCGCCAGCAGCTATCTCTTAGCGGGGTCCTCTAGCACAGATACGCAGTATTTT. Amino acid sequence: CASSYLLAGSSSTDTQYF.

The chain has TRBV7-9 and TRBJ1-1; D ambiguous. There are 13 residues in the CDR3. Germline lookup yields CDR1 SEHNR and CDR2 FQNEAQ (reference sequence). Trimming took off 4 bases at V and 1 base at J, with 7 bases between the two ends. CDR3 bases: TGTGCCAGCAGCTACACAGCGAACACTGAAGCTTTCTTT. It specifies CASSYTANTEAFF.

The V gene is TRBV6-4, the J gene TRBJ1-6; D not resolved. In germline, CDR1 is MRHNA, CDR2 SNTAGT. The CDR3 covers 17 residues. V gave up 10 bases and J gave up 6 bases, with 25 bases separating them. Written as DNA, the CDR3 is TGTGCCAAGCGGACTGGATTGGGCGGCTCAGGTAATTCACCCCTCCACTTT. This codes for CAKRTGLGGSGNSPLHF.

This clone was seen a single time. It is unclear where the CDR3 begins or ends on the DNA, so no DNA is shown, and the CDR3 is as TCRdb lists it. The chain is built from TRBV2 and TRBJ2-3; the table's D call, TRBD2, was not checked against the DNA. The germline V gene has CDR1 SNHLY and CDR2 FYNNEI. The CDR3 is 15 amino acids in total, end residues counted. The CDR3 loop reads CASILGGSSTDTQYF.

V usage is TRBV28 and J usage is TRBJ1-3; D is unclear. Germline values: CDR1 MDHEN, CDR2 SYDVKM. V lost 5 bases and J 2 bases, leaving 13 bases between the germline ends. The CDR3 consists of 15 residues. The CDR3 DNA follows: TGTGCCAGCAGTGGTGGAAGGTCTACTGGAAACACCATATATTTT. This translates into CASSGGRSTGNTIYF. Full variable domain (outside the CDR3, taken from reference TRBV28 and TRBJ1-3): DVKVTQSSRYLVKRTGEKVFLECVQDMDHENMFWYRQDPGLGLRLIYFSYDVKMKEKGDIPEGYSVSREKKERFSLILESASTNQTSMYLCASSGGRSTGNTIYFGEGSWLTVV.

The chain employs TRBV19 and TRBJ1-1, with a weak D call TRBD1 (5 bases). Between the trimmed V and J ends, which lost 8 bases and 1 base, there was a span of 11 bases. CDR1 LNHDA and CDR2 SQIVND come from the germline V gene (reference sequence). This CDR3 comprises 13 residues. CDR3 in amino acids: CASGQSRNTEAFF. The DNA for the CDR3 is TGTGCCAGTGGACAAAGCCGGAACACTGAAGCTTTCTTT. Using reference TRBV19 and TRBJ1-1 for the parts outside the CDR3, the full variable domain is DGGITQSPKYLFRKEGQNVTLSCEQNLNHDAMYWYRQDPGQGLRLIYYSQIVNDFQKGDIAEGYSVSREKKESFPLTVTSAQKNPTAFYLCASGQSRNTEAFFGQGTRLTVV.

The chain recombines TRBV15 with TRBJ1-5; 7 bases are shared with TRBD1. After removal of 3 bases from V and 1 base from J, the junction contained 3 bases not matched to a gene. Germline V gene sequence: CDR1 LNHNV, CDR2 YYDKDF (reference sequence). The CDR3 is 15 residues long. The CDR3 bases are TGTGCCACCAGCAGCCAGACAGGGAGCAATCAGCCCCAGCATTTT. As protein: CATSSQTGSNQPQHF.

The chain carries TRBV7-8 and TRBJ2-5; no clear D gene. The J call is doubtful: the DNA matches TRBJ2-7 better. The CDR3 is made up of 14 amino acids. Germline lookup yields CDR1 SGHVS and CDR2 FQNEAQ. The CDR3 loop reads CASSSRTKTYEQYF. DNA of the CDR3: TGTGCCAGCAGCTCCCGGACGAAAACCTACGAGCAGTACTTC.

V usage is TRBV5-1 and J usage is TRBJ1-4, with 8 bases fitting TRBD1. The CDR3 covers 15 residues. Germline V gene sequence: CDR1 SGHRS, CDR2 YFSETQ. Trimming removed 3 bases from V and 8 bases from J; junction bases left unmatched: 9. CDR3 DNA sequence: TGCGCCAGCAGCTCTCAGGGGGCGGACGAAGAAAAACTGTTTTTT. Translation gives CASSSQGADEEKLFF.

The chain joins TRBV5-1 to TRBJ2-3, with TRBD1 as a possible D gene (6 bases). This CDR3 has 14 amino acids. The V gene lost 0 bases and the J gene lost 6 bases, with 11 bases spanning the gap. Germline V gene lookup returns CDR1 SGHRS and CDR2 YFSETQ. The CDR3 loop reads CASSLGQEIDTQYF. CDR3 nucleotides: TGCGCCAGCAGCTTGGGACAGGAGATCGATACGCAGTATTTT.

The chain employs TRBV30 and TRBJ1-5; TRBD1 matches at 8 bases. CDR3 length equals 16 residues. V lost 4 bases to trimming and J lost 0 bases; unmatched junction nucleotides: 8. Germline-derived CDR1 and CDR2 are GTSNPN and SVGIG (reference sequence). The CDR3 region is CAWIGQGGTSNQPQHF. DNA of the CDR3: TGTGCCTGGATTGGACAGGGTGGTACTAGCAATCAGCCCCAGCATTTT.

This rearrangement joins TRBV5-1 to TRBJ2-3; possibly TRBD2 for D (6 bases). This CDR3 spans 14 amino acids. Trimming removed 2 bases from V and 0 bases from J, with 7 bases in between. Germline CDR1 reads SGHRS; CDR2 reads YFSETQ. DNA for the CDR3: TGCGCCAGCAGCTTTGGGACTAGCACAGATACGCAGTATTTT. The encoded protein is CASSFGTSTDTQYF.

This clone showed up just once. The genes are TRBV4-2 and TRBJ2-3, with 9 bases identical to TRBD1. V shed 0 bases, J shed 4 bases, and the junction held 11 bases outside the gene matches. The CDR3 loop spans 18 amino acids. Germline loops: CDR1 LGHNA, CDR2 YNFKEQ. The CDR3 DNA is TGTGCCAGCAGCCAAGACGGGGTACAGGGGGCCTCGGCAGATACGCAGTATTTT. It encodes CASSQDGVQGASADTQYF.

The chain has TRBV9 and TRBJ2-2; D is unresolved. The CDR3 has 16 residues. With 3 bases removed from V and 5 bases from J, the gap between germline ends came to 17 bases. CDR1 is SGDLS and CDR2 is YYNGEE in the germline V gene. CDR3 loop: CASSEVPTGRTGELFF. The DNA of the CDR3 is TGTGCCAGCAGCGAGGTCCCGACTGGCCGGACCGGGGAGCTGTTTTTT. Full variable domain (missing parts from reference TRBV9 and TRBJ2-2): DSGVTQTPKHLITATGQRVTLRCSPRSGDLSVYWYQQSLDQGLQFLIQYYNGEERAKGNILERFSAQQFPDLHSELNLSSLELGDSALYFCASSEVPTGRTGELFFGEGSRLTVL.

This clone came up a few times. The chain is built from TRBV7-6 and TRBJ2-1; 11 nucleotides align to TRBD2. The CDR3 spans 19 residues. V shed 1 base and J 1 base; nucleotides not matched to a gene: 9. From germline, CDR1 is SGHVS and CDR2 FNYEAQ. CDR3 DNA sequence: TGTGCCAGCAGCTTAGATGCTGGTCTAGCGGGAGGATCCTACAATGAGCAGTTCTTC. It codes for CASSLDAGLAGGSYNEQFF.

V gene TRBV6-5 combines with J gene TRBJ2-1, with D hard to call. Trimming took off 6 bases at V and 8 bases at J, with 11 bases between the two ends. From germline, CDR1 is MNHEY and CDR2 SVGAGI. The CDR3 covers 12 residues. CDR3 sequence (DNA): TGTGCCAGCAGATTATCGAACTATGAGCAGTTCTTC. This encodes CASRLSNYEQFF.

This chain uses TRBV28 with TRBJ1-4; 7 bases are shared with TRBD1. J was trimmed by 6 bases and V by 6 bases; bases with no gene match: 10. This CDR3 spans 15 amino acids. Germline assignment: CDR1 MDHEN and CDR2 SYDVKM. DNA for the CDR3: TGTGCCAGCAGCCCACCCGGGACAGAATATGAAAAACTGTTTTTT. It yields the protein CASSPPGTEYEKLFF.

This CDR3 is CASSLVVLASGELFF. The CDR3 region has the DNA TGTGCCAGCAGCTTAGTCGTACTAGCTTCCGGGGAGCTGTTTTTT. The V call is TRBV7-2, the J call TRBJ2-2; TRBD2 is a possible D gene (6 bases). Per germline, CDR1 SGHTA and CDR2 FQGNSA. This CDR3 region has 15 residues. Between the trimmed V and J ends, which lost 1 base and 6 bases, there was a span of 12 bases. The full variable domain, rest sourced from reference TRBV7-2 and TRBJ2-2, is GAGVSQSPSNKVTEKGKDVELRCDPISGHTALYWYRQSLGQGLEFLIYFQGNSAPDKSGLPSDRFSAERTGGSVSTLTIQRTQQEDSAVYLCASSLVVLASGELFFGEGSRLTVL.

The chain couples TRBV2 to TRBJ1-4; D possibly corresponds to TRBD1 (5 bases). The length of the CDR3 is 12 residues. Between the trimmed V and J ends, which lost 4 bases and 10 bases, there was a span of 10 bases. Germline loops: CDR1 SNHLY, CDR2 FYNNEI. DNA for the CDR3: TGTGCCAGCAGTGGGATGCAGGGAAAACTGTTTTTT. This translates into CASSGMQGKLFF.

The CDR3, as DNA: TGTGCCAGCAGTTCAAGGACAGGGGACTTTAACTATGGCTACACCTTC. It specifies CASSSRTGDFNYGYTF. The rearrangement joins TRBV28 to TRBJ1-2; TRBD1 matches 9 bases. This CDR3 has 16 residues. V lost 4 bases, J lost 1 base, and 7 bases stayed unmatched. Germline assignment: CDR1 MDHEN and CDR2 SYDVKM.

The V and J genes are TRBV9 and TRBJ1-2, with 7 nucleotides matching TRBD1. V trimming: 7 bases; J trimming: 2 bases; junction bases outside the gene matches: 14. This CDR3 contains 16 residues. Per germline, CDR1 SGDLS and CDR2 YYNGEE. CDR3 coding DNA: TGTGCCAGCGCACCCAGGGAGGGGGCTGGAAACTATGGCTACACCTTC. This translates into CASAPREGAGNYGYTF.

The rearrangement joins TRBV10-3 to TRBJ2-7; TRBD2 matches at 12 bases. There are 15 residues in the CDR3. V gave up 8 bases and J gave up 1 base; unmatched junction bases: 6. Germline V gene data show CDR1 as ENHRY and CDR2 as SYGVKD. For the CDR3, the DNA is TGTGCCATCGGCGAGGGACTAGCGGGTTCCTACGAGCAGTACTTC. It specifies CAIGEGLAGSYEQYF.

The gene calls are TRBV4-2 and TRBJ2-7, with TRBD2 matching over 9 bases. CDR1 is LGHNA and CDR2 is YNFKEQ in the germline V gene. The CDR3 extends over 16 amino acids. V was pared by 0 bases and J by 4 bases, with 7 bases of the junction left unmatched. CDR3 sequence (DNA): TGTGCCAGCAGCCAAGATCCAGCGGGGGGCCCGTACGAGCAGTACTTC. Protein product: CASSQDPAGGPYEQYF.